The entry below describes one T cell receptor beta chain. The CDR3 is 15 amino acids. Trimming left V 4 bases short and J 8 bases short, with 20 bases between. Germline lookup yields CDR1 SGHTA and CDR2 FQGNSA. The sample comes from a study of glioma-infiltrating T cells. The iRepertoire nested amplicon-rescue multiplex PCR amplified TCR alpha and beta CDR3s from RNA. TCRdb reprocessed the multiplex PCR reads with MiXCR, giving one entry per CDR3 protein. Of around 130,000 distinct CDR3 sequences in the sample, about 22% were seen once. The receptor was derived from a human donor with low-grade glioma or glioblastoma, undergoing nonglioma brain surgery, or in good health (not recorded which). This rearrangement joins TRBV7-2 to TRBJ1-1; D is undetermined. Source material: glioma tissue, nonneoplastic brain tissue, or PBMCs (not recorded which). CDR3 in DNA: TGTGCCAGCAGCTCAAGGGTCTCGGGCAAGACCGAAGCTTTCTTT. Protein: CASSSRVSGKTEAFF.